This T cell receptor beta chain is from a study of blood T cell repertoires in COVID-19. Across the whole study: Nucleic acid was either cDNA or gDNA, and it came from T cells, B-cell-depleted T cells, or PBMCs.

V lost 7 bases and J 4 bases, leaving 6 bases between the germline ends. The germline V gene encodes CDR1 MNHEY and CDR2 SVGAGI. The CDR3 totals 11 residues. Some clones are missing from TCRdb's copy, which holds only in-frame ones; the method was immunoSEQ multiplex PCR. The data show around 140,000 clones, approximately 86% seen once. The chain joins TRBV6-5 to TRBJ2-3, with D unclear. The clonotype originates from a man aged 65 to 79 with acute or convalescent COVID-19. Material: peripheral blood. As DNA, the CDR3 is TGTGCCAGCAACTATGCAGATACGCAGTATTTT. Translated: CASNYADTQYF.